What follows are 18 T cell receptor beta chains derived from one specimen sequenced in a study of blood T cell repertoires in COVID-19. The assay was immunoSEQ multiplex PCR, and TCRdb's table has in-frame clones only and misses some. Of some 200,000 clones in the sample, 76% were seen once. Sequenced sample: peripheral blood. Receptors originate from a woman aged 45-59 years with active or convalescent COVID-19.

Worth noting for this clone: Other nucleotide sequences in the sample specify the same CDR3. This rearrangement joins TRBV5-5 to TRBJ2-3; D is uncertain. The germline gives CDR1 SGHKS, CDR2 YYEKEE (reference sequence). The CDR3 has 12 amino acids. Trimming left V 3 bases short and J 3 bases short, with 5 bases between. CDR3 sequence (DNA): TGTGCCAGCAGCTCCAGGACAGATACGCAGTATTTT. Protein: CASSSRTDTQYF.

The rearrangement links TRBV19 to TRBJ2-2, with a possible D match to TRBD1 (5 bases). Trimming pared 3 bases from V and 4 bases from J, leaving 12 bases between. Germline V gene lookup returns CDR1 LNHDA and CDR2 SQIVND (reference sequence). CDR3 length: 15 residues. CDR3 region: CASSMGRKGTGELFF. The CDR3 coding sequence is TGTGCCAGTAGTATGGGGCGGAAGGGCACCGGGGAGCTGTTTTTT.

The rearrangement joins TRBV6-1 to TRBJ2-5; tentatively, D is TRBD1 (5 bases). CDR3 size: 16 residues. The V gene lost 3 bases and the J gene lost 1 base, with 15 bases spanning the gap. Germline V gives CDR1 MNHNS, CDR2 SASEGT. Written as DNA, the CDR3 is TGTGCCAGCAGTGACAATGGAAGGGGCCTCCAAGAGACCCAGTACTTC. Its translation: CASSDNGRGLQETQYF.

The V gene is TRBV15, the J gene TRBJ1-5, with D hard to call. Trimming pared 1 base from V and 4 bases from J, leaving 11 bases between. This CDR3 comprises 15 residues. Germline V gene lookup returns CDR1 LNHNV and CDR2 YYDKDF (reference sequence). The CDR3 reads CATSRGFRGNQPQHF. For the CDR3, the DNA is TGTGCCACCAGCAGAGGGTTTCGGGGAAATCAGCCCCAGCATTTT.

In this sample, this clone turned up once. This chain uses TRBV14 with TRBJ2-5; D may be TRBD1 (6 bases). The CDR3 sequence is 16 residues long. Per the germline V gene, CDR1 is SGHDN and CDR2 is FVKESK. V was shortened by 0 bases and J by 4 bases, with 15 bases between the two germline ends. The CDR3 here is CASSQDMGPRGETQYF. CDR3 coding DNA: TGTGCCAGCAGCCAAGATATGGGGCCCAGGGGAGAGACCCAGTACTTC.

This chain links TRBV7-2 with TRBJ2-7; 7 positions match TRBD2. The germline gives CDR1 SGHTA, CDR2 FQGNSA. V dropped 3 bases and J dropped 2; count of bases not matched to a gene: 4. This CDR3 region has 14 residues. DNA for the CDR3: TGTGCCAGCAGCTTTAGCGGGCGAGCCTACGAGCAGTACTTC. It is translated as CASSFSGRAYEQYF.

The chain employs TRBV19 and TRBJ1-6, with D tentatively TRBD1 (5 bases). The CDR3 runs to 12 residues. V was cut by 6 bases and J by 8 bases, with 8 bases left in between. Germline V gives CDR1 LNHDA, CDR2 SQIVND (reference sequence). For the CDR3, the DNA is TGTGCCAGTAGGTCGGGGGATTCACCCCTCCACTTT. It specifies CASRSGDSPLHF.

This clone was picked up a small number of times. The J gene is TRBJ2-7, the V gene TRBV4-3, with D perhaps TRBD1 (6 bases). CDR1 and CDR2 (germline): LGHNA, YSLEER. Trimming left V 4 bases short and J 5 bases short, with 21 bases between. CDR3 size: 16 residues. The CDR3 loop reads CASSPLLRGLSHEQYF. Here the CDR3 DNA reads TGCGCCAGCAGCCCCTTGTTGAGGGGGTTGTCCCACGAGCAGTACTTC.

V gene TRBV28 combines with J gene TRBJ2-2, with TRBD2 matching 7 bases. Losses at the gene ends were 3 bases for V and 0 bases for J; bases not matched to a gene: 13. CDR3 length: 19 amino acids. Germline values: CDR1 MDHEN, CDR2 SYDVKM. CDR3 in DNA: TGTGCCAGCAGTTTGTGGGGGAGGGCCCTCATCGCGAACACCGGGGAGCTGTTTTTT. Its translation is CASSLWGRALIANTGELFF.

The rearrangement joins TRBV5-5 to TRBJ1-1, with D perhaps matching TRBD1 (6 bases). V was shortened by 3 bases and J by 10 bases, with 19 bases between the two germline ends. This CDR3 region has 14 residues. The germline gives CDR1 SGHKS, CDR2 YYEKEE (reference sequence). DNA for the CDR3: TGTGCCAGCAGCTCCGGCGGACAGTCCCAGGTAGCTTTCTTT. This encodes CASSSGGQSQVAFF. Full variable domain (rest looked up from reference TRBV5-5 and TRBJ1-1): DAGVTQSPTHLIKTRGQQVTLRCSPISGHKSVSWYQQVLGQGPQFIFQYYEKEERGRGNFPDRFSARQFPNYSSELNVNALLLGDSALYLCASSSGGQSQVAFFGQGTRLTVV.

This clone was recorded once. This chain links TRBV9 with TRBJ2-5, with D uncertain. Trimming pared 0 bases from V and 4 bases from J, leaving 10 bases between. The CDR3 is 14 residues long. Germline V lookup: CDR1 SGDLS, CDR2 YYNGEE. The CDR3 loop is CASSVAVAGETQYF. The CDR3 region has the DNA TGTGCCAGCAGCGTAGCCGTGGCTGGAGAGACCCAGTACTTC.

V and J are TRBV27 and TRBJ1-6, with no clear D. The CDR3 spans 15 residues. Germline assignment: CDR1 MNHEY and CDR2 SMNVEV (reference sequence). V dropped 6 bases and J dropped 0 bases, with 9 bases sitting between them. The CDR3 DNA follows: TGTGCCAGCAGGACCGGGAGCTCCTATAATTCACCCCTCCACTTT. It codes for CASRTGSSYNSPLHF.

The chain uses TRBV29-1 and TRBJ1-2; D perhaps matches TRBD1 (6 bases). Between the trimmed V and J ends, which lost 4 bases and 6 bases, there was a span of 9 bases. Germline CDR1 SQVTM, CDR2 ANQGSEA. This CDR3 is built from 11 residues. CDR3 region: CSVAGGDGYTF. The CDR3 nucleotides read TGCAGCGTTGCTGGGGGCGATGGCTACACCTTC.

The chain links TRBV29-1 to TRBJ1-4; the match to TRBD1 covers 8 bases. Looked up from germline, CDR1 is SQVTM and CDR2 is ANQGSEA. The CDR3 contains 13 residues. J gave up 14 bases and V 5 bases, and 13 bases lay outside the gene matches. The DNA of the CDR3 is TGCAGCGTTCAGAAGACAGGGGACCCAAGTCTGTTTTTT. Protein product: CSVQKTGDPSLFF.

The chain combines TRBV19 with TRBJ2-7; D perhaps matches TRBD2 (5 bases). V lost 8 bases, J lost 2 bases, and 10 bases lay in between. This CDR3 has 12 amino acids. CDR1 is LNHDA, CDR2 SQIVND, per germline (reference sequence). The CDR3 DNA is TGTGCCAGTGCCCGGGATCCCTACGAGCAGTACTTC. It specifies CASARDPYEQYF.

V and J are TRBV23-1 and TRBJ2-3, with D perhaps TRBD2 (5 bases). TRBV23-1 is assigned to the ORF class and has an uncertain function. The CDR3 loop spans 19 amino acids. The V and J ends lost 2 bases and 2 bases respectively, with 23 bases between them. The CDR3 region has the DNA TGCGCCAGCAGTCAAGAGGGCGCTACCCTGGGTGTCCACACAGATACGCAGTATTTT. As protein: CASSQEGATLGVHTDTQYF.

J is TRBJ1-1 and V is TRBV27, with 8 bases fitting TRBD1. The V and J ends lost 6 bases and 3 bases, in that order; junction bases with no gene match: 12. Germline CDR1 is MNHEY and CDR2 is SMNVEV (reference sequence). This CDR3 has 16 residues. In nucleotides, the CDR3 is TGTGCCAGCAGACCTAACAGGGGGGCAGGAGACACTGAAGCTTTCTTT. Residues: CASRPNRGAGDTEAFF.

The chain uses TRBV4-3 and TRBJ2-3; maybe TRBD2 (5 bases). In germline, CDR1 is LGHNA, CDR2 YSLEER. This CDR3 has 15 amino acids. The V gene lost 0 bases and the J gene lost 2 bases, with 9 bases spanning the gap. CDR3 sequence reads: CASSQDPSTTDTQYF. The CDR3 DNA reads as TGCGCCAGCAGCCAAGATCCTAGCACCACAGATACGCAGTATTTT.